A selection of T cell receptor beta chains follows, all from one sample in a study of T cell repertoires in cytomegalovirus infection. From the reads, TCRdb called clonotypes with MiXCR, one entry per CDR3 protein. The table lists over 150,000 distinct CDR3 sequences, over 13% of them singletons. Sequenced input: PBMCs. The receptors were gathered from a human donor in good health (CMV status not recorded). Some clones in this sample may be carry-over from other donors' samples. Each CDR3 is given with its conserved first and last residue. Fields, in order: V gene, clone size, J gene, CDR3 protein. Clone size appears in some rows only: once, few, many, or a class for an expanded clone.

V: TRBV7-2; size: many; J: TRBJ2-3; CDR3: CASSLDRGLTQYF
V: TRBV18; size: many; J: TRBJ1-2; CDR3: CASSPGQNYGYTF
V: TRBV14; size: few; J: TRBJ2-7; CDR3: CASSLYLGPYEQYF
V: TRBV20-1; size: NA; J: TRBJ2-1; CDR3: CSARSGWLAGGEQFF
V: TRBV4-1; size: few; J: TRBJ2-5; CDR3: CASSQVGREQETQYF
V: TRBV5-1; size: NA; J: TRBJ2-1; CDR3: CASTLGRGSDEQFF
V: TRBV18; size: NA; J: TRBJ2-1; CDR3: CASSPPPAGTYNEQFF
V: TRBV29-1; size: NA; J: TRBJ1-1; CDR3: CSVVGRGRRGTEAFF
V: TRBV28; size: many; J: TRBJ2-4; CDR3: CASSRIRGTPEYF
V: TRBV7-3; size: NA; J: TRBJ2-7; CDR3: CASREAGNSYEQYF
V: TRBV10-3; size: NA; J: TRBJ2-2; CDR3: CAISESNANTGELFF
V: TRBV7-9; size: many; J: TRBJ2-7; CDR3: CASSLRSQDSYEQYF
V: TRBV6-2/TRBV6-3; size: NA; J: TRBJ1-1; CDR3: CASSYSASNTEAFF
V: TRBV7-2; size: many; J: TRBJ1-2; CDR3: CASSTDRGPYGYTF
V: TRBV12-3/TRBV12-4; size: many; J: TRBJ2-1; CDR3: CASSPRIEQFF
V: TRBV10-2; size: few; J: TRBJ2-1; CDR3: CASSDGGGSDEQFF
V: TRBV7-8; size: many; J: TRBJ1-1; CDR3: CASSYLGNTEAFF
V: TRBV7-2; size: many; J: TRBJ2-7; CDR3: CASSLDRDRAFYEQYF
V: TRBV25-1; size: few; J: TRBJ1-2; CDR3: CASSEGDHPPRGYTF
V: TRBV28; size: few; J: TRBJ1-1; CDR3: CASSMKYTEAFF
V: TRBV10-3; size: NA; J: TRBJ1-1; CDR3: CAITFARGANTEAFF
V: TRBV7-8; size: many; J: TRBJ2-7; CDR3: CASSFPGTGSYEQYF
V: TRBV29-1; size: few; J: TRBJ1-4; CDR3: CSVGSRGSNEKLFF
V: TRBV7-9; size: many; J: TRBJ2-3; CDR3: CASSGRAKLPDTQYF
V: TRBV7-2; size: many; J: TRBJ2-4; CDR3: CASSSPPPAKNIQYF
V: TRBV7-8; size: many; J: TRBJ1-4; CDR3: CASSLDNTAGVF
V: TRBV20-1; size: few; J: TRBJ1-5; CDR3: CSAIFGGTLGNQPQHF
V: TRBV7-9; size: NA; J: TRBJ1-4; CDR3: CASSLALGNEKLFF
V: TRBV18; size: NA; J: TRBJ2-2; CDR3: CASSGPTVNTGELFF
V: TRBV29-1; size: few; J: TRBJ2-7; CDR3: CSVRKGASSYEQYF
V: TRBV29-1; size: NA; J: TRBJ1-2; CDR3: CSVPQRPYGYTF
V: TRBV28; size: many; J: TRBJ2-6; CDR3: CASTSGANVLTF
V: TRBV24-1; size: many; J: TRBJ2-1; CDR3: CATGPSSYNEQFF
V: TRBV18; size: NA; J: TRBJ1-5; CDR3: CASSPPGTSNQPQHF
V: TRBV20-1; size: NA; J: TRBJ2-1; CDR3: CSAEGGQLNSYNEQFF
V: TRBV2; size: NA; J: TRBJ2-4; CDR3: CASTLLAGGPNIQYF
V: TRBV7-2; size: many; J: TRBJ1-5; CDR3: CASSLRRGVQPQHF
V: TRBV11-2; size: many; J: TRBJ2-1; CDR3: CASSNRGSGSHNEQFF
V: TRBV7-2; size: many; J: TRBJ1-1; CDR3: CASSRQGITEAFF
V: TRBV19; size: few; J: TRBJ2-7; CDR3: CASSGTQRGSYEQYF
V: TRBV7-2; size: few; J: TRBJ2-2; CDR3: CASSTRGTSGRGELFF